The 30 T cell receptor beta chains reported below all come from one sample, sequenced in a study of blood T cell repertoires in COVID-19. Sequencing was performed with immunoSEQ multiplex PCR; in TCRdb, only in-frame clones are kept and a portion is missing. Of about 64,000 clones listed, about 81% are singletons. Sequencing was performed on peripheral blood. Every receptor here comes from a human donor in a cohort sampled during active COVID-19.

The chain combines TRBV5-1 with TRBJ2-3; D may be TRBD2 (5 bases). The CDR3 contains 16 residues. V lost 0 bases, J lost 1 base, and 12 bases lay in between. In germline, CDR1 is SGHRS, CDR2 YFSETQ. For the CDR3, the DNA is TGCGCCAGCAGCTTGGTCGAAGGACTTCGCACAGATACGCAGTATTTT. This codes for CASSLVEGLRTDTQYF.

V and J are TRBV18 and TRBJ1-1; D is undetermined. Germline lookup yields CDR1 KGHSH and CDR2 LQKENI. This CDR3 is built from 13 residues. With 3 bases removed from V and 0 bases from J, the gap between germline ends came to 5 bases. The CDR3 protein is CASSPPMNTEAFF. The CDR3, as DNA: TGTGCCAGCTCACCCCCCATGAACACTGAAGCTTTCTTT.

This chain connects TRBV5-6 to TRBJ2-3, with 9 bases matching TRBD1. V shed 4 bases and J 1 base; nucleotides not matched to a gene: 7. There are 16 residues in the CDR3. Germline values: CDR1 SGHDT, CDR2 YYEEEE. CDR3 sequence: CASSPGDRDGTDTQYF. CDR3 DNA: TGTGCCAGCAGCCCCGGGGACAGGGATGGCACAGATACGCAGTATTTT.

In this sample, this clone turned up a few times. The CDR3 DNA follows: TGTGCCAGCAGCAAAGCCCCGGCGGGCCTTCACTTT. Translation gives CASSKAPAGLHF. The chain uses TRBV13 and TRBJ1-6; D remains ambiguous. Looked up from germline, CDR1 is PRHDT and CDR2 is FYEKMQ (reference sequence). The CDR3 is 12 residues long. V was cut by 5 bases and J by 19 bases, with 18 bases left in between.

The chain has TRBV6-6 and TRBJ1-1, with 12 positions matching TRBD1. This CDR3 comprises 17 residues. The J segment lost 1 base and the V segment lost 5 bases, leaving 8 bases of the junction unmatched. Germline-derived CDR1 and CDR2 are MNHNY and SVGAGI (reference sequence). The CDR3 is CASSPTGQGAKNTEAFF. The CDR3 DNA sequence: TGTGCCAGCAGTCCAACGGGACAGGGGGCAAAGAACACTGAAGCTTTCTTT.

This chain links TRBV19 with TRBJ2-6, with TRBD1 as a possible D gene (6 bases). The CDR3 extends over 16 amino acids. Between the trimmed V and J ends, which lost 2 bases and 3 bases, there was a span of 11 bases. Per the germline V gene, CDR1 is LNHDA and CDR2 is SQIVND (reference sequence). The CDR3 region is CASSIPRRGGANVLTF. The CDR3 region has the DNA TGTGCCAGTAGTATACCCCGCAGGGGTGGGGCCAACGTCCTGACTTTC.

The chain employs TRBV11-3 and TRBJ2-1; 12 bases fit TRBD2. The length of the CDR3 is 15 residues. V shed 4 bases and J 4 bases; nucleotides not matched to a gene: 2. The germline CDR1 and CDR2 sequences are SGHNT and YENEEA. CDR3 region: CASSWTSGDYNEQFF. CDR3 coding DNA: TGTGCCAGCAGCTGGACTAGCGGGGATTACAATGAGCAGTTCTTC. Combining the CDR3 with reference TRBV11-3 and TRBJ2-1 gives the whole variable domain EAGVVQSPRYKIIEKKQPVAFWCNPISGHNTLYWYLQNLGQGPELLIRYENEEAVDDSQLPKDRFSAERLKGVDSTLKIQPAELGDSAVYLCASSWTSGDYNEQFFGPGTRLTVL.

This chain uses TRBV6-5 with TRBJ1-5; 8 nucleotides agree with TRBD1. The length of the CDR3 is 14 residues. V lost 6 bases to trimming and J lost 2 bases; unmatched junction nucleotides: 3. CDR1 and CDR2 (germline): MNHEY, SVGAGI. This chain's CDR3 is CASSQTGGNQPQHF. DNA of the CDR3: TGTGCCAGCAGCCAGACAGGGGGCAATCAGCCCCAGCATTTT.

This chain links TRBV19 with TRBJ1-5, with D maybe TRBD1 (5 bases). Trimming pared 3 bases from V and 3 bases from J, leaving 21 bases between. This CDR3 region has 18 residues. Germline V gene sequence: CDR1 LNHDA, CDR2 SQIVND (reference sequence). The CDR3 DNA sequence: TGTGCCAGTAGTATTGGTTTAGGGACTTCAAGGACCAATCAGCCCCAGCATTTT. Its translation: CASSIGLGTSRTNQPQHF.

The chain has TRBV19 and TRBJ1-1, with 8 nucleotides matching TRBD1. The germline V gene encodes CDR1 LNHDA and CDR2 SQIVND (reference sequence). J gave up 4 bases and V 1 base, and 5 bases lay outside the gene matches. This CDR3 spans 15 amino acids. CDR3 protein: CASSIAGQAATEAFF. The CDR3 nucleotides read TGTGCCAGTAGTATAGCGGGACAGGCAGCCACTGAAGCTTTCTTT.

The chain joins TRBV7-8 to TRBJ2-3, with 7 bases identical to TRBD2. The CDR3 spans 12 residues. J gave up 6 bases and V 4 bases, and 1 base lay outside the gene matches. Germline assignment: CDR1 SGHVS and CDR2 FQNEAQ. In nucleotides, the CDR3 is TGTGCCAGCAGCTGGGAGGGGGATACGCAGTATTTT. Amino acid sequence: CASSWEGDTQYF.

The chain's CDR3 is CASSDSWGVTGELFF. DNA for the CDR3: TGTGCCAGCAGTGACTCTTGGGGCGTCACCGGGGAGCTGTTTTTT. The chain joins TRBV6-4 to TRBJ2-2; D possibly corresponds to TRBD1 (5 bases). The CDR3 runs 15 residues. Per germline, CDR1 MRHNA and CDR2 SNTAGT. Trimming pared 0 bases from V and 4 bases from J, leaving 9 bases between.

V usage is TRBV29-1 and J usage is TRBJ2-7; D may be TRBD2 (6 bases). The CDR3 is 10 residues long. V was cut by 7 bases and J by 2 bases, with 6 bases left in between. From germline, CDR1 is SQVTM and CDR2 ANQGSEA. CDR3 sequence (DNA): TGCAGCGGGACTACCTACGAGCAGTACGTC. Its translation is CSGTTYEQYV.

This rearrangement joins TRBV2 to TRBJ1-1; D gene unclear. This CDR3 spans 13 amino acids. Germline CDR1 and CDR2: SNHLY and FYNNEI. Deletions cut 6 bases from V and 7 bases from J, with 15 bases between. The CDR3 DNA sequence: TGTGCCAGCAGGAGAAGCGGTTTGGGTGAAGCTTTCTTT. Translating gives CASRRSGLGEAFF.

This clone has only one observation. This sequence joins TRBV10-3 and TRBJ1-4; D is possibly TRBD1 (5 bases). The CDR3 loop spans 14 amino acids. Germline CDR1 and CDR2: ENHRY and SYGVKD. The germline V and J ends were trimmed by 0 bases and 8 bases, with 10 bases remaining between them. The CDR3 region is CAISESGLDEKLFF. The CDR3 DNA reads TGTGCCATCAGTGAGTCGGGGCTCGACGAAAAACTGTTTTTT.

The chain recombines TRBV11-2 with TRBJ1-3, with D possibly TRBD1 on 5 matching bases. There are 14 residues in the CDR3. From germline, CDR1 is SGHAT and CDR2 FQNNGV. V lost 4 bases, J lost 9 bases, and 16 bases lay in between. The CDR3 region has the DNA TGTGCCAGCAGCTCTATAATTGGGACTGCCACCATATATTTT. This encodes CASSSIIGTATIYF.

This chain connects TRBV29-1 to TRBJ2-2; maybe TRBD2 (5 bases). CDR3 length equals 13 residues. Trimming removed 3 bases at V and 3 bases at J, with 8 bases between. The germline V gene encodes CDR1 SQVTM and CDR2 ANQGSEA. In DNA, the CDR3 is TGCAGCGTTGATGAGGGTCACACCGGGGAGCTGTTTTTT. Amino acid sequence: CSVDEGHTGELFF.

This chain connects TRBV3-1 (or the pseudogene TRBV3-2) to TRBJ1-6; no firm D call. Germline V gene sequence: CDR1 LGHDT, CDR2 YNNKEL (reference sequence). This CDR3 contains 15 residues. Trimming took 5 bases from V and 3 from J, leaving 11 bases between them. The CDR3 DNA sequence: TGTGCCAGCAGCATTTCGGGAAGCTATAATTCACCCCTCCACTTT. It yields the protein CASSISGSYNSPLHF.

This clone was seen only once. The chain has TRBV11-3 and TRBJ1-1; the D gene is possibly TRBD1 (5 bases). Germline V gene lookup returns CDR1 SGHNT and CDR2 YENEEA. The CDR3 has 13 amino acids. Trimming stripped 6 bases from V and 2 bases from J, with 10 bases between. CDR3 in DNA: TGTGCCAGCAGTTACCAGGGTAACACTGAAGCTTTCTTT. Amino acid sequence: CASSYQGNTEAFF.

This clone was recorded only once. The V gene is TRBV6-4, the J gene TRBJ2-5; possible D gene TRBD2, 6 bases. The CDR3 is 12 residues long. The V gene lost 0 bases and the J gene lost 7 bases, with 6 bases spanning the gap. Germline V lookup: CDR1 MRHNA, CDR2 SNTAGT. The CDR3 DNA reads as TGTGCCAGCAGTGACTCGGGAGGGACCCAGTACTTC. As protein: CASSDSGGTQYF.

The rearrangement joins TRBV2 to TRBJ2-7; TRBD1 matches 11 bases. V dropped 6 bases and J dropped 7; count of bases not matched to a gene: 8. CDR1 and CDR2 from the germline V gene are SNHLY and FYNNEI. The CDR3 is 14 residues long. CDR3 sequence reads: CASRRGTGGIEQYF. The CDR3 nucleotides read TGTGCCAGCAGGAGGGGGACAGGGGGTATAGAGCAGTACTTC.

There are a few counts of this clone. The chain links TRBV7-2 to TRBJ2-3, with TRBD2 as a possible D gene (6 bases). Germline CDR1 and CDR2: SGHTA and FQGNSA. The V and J ends lost 3 bases and 6 bases respectively, with 16 bases between them. The CDR3 spans 15 residues. The DNA for the CDR3 is TGTGCCAGCAGCTTCCTTGGCGGGGAGTACGATACGCAGTATTTT. It encodes CASSFLGGEYDTQYF.

This clone has just a few counts. J is TRBJ1-3 and V is TRBV4-2; TRBD1 matches 7 bases. CDR3 length equals 16 residues. Germline V gives CDR1 LGHNA, CDR2 YNFKEQ. V shed 3 bases, J shed 4 bases, and the junction held 9 bases outside the gene matches. The CDR3 protein is CASSQTGRTTGNTIYF. CDR3 in DNA: TGTGCCAGCAGCCAGACAGGGAGAACGACCGGAAACACCATATATTTT.

In this sample, this clone turned up once. The chain employs TRBV11-2 and TRBJ1-2, with a weak D call TRBD1 (5 bases). Germline V gene lookup returns CDR1 SGHAT and CDR2 FQNNGV. This CDR3 comprises 15 residues. Trimming pared 3 bases from V and 3 bases from J, leaving 14 bases between. CDR3 protein: CASSLRGQTYYGYTF. Written as DNA, the CDR3 is TGTGCCAGCAGCTTGCGGGGCCAGACTTACTATGGCTACACCTTC.

The chain's CDR3 is CASSSRDSSYNEQFF. CDR3 coding DNA: TGTGCCAGCAGCAGCCGGGACAGCTCCTACAATGAGCAGTTCTTC. The chain is built from TRBV7-8 and TRBJ2-1, with TRBD1 matching 7 bases. Germline V lookup: CDR1 SGHVS, CDR2 FQNEAQ. V was pared by 5 bases and J by 0 bases, with 4 bases of the junction left unmatched. CDR3 length: 15 residues. Complete variable domain (other parts from reference TRBV7-8 and TRBJ2-1): GAGVSQSPRYKVAKRGQDVALRCDPISGHVSLFWYQQALGQGPEFLTYFQNEAQLDKSGLPSDRFFAERPEGSVSTLKIQRTQQEDSAVYLCASSSRDSSYNEQFFGPGTRLTVL.

V gene TRBV19 combines with J gene TRBJ1-2, with TRBD1 identical over 12 bases. In germline, CDR1 is LNHDA, CDR2 SQIVND (reference sequence). The J segment lost 4 bases and the V segment lost 5 bases, leaving 2 bases of the junction unmatched. CDR3 size: 14 residues. CDR3 nucleotide sequence: TGTGCCAGTAGTTCGGGACAGGGGGCCTATGGCTACACCTTC. Protein: CASSSGQGAYGYTF.

The rearrangement links TRBV6-5 to TRBJ2-1, with TRBD2 matching 15 bases. With 5 bases clipped from V and 10 bases from J, the junction kept 6 bases outside the gene matches. The CDR3 contains 15 residues. CDR1 MNHEY and CDR2 SVGAGI come from the germline V gene. The CDR3 is CASSQGLAGGWEQFF. The CDR3 nucleotides are TGTGCCAGCAGTCAGGGACTAGCGGGGGGTTGGGAGCAGTTCTTC.

V gene TRBV7-7 combines with J gene TRBJ2-1; 10 bases agree with TRBD1. Germline assignment: CDR1 SSHAT and CDR2 FNYEAQ (reference sequence). Trimming cost V 5 bases and J 0 bases; bases outside gene matches: 4. This CDR3 contains 16 residues. The CDR3 loop reads CASSPRTGGSYNEQFF. The CDR3 nucleotides are TGTGCCAGCAGCCCCCGGACAGGGGGCTCCTACAATGAGCAGTTCTTC.

The gene calls are TRBV7-3 and TRBJ2-3, with TRBD1 as a possible D gene (5 bases). Germline CDR1 and CDR2: SGHTA and FQGTGA. The CDR3 runs 14 residues. The V end lost 4 bases, the J end lost 1 base, and 9 bases lay between the germline ends. Written as DNA, the CDR3 is TGTGCCAGCAGCTCAGGGTATGGCACAGATACGCAGTATTTT. Its translation: CASSSGYGTDTQYF.

The chain carries TRBV2 and TRBJ2-7, with 12 bases that match TRBD2. The CDR3 spans 16 residues. The trim removed 6 bases at V and 0 bases at J, leaving 6 bases unmatched. The germline CDR1 and CDR2 sequences are SNHLY and FYNNEI. The CDR3 nucleotides read TGTGCCAGCAGGCGTACTAGCGGGGGGCTCTCCTACGAGCAGTACTTC. Its translation is CASRRTSGGLSYEQYF. Combining the CDR3 with reference TRBV2 and TRBJ2-7 gives the whole variable domain EPEVTQTPSHQVTQMGQEVILRCVPISNHLYFYWYRQILGQKVEFLVSFYNNEISEKSEIFDDQFSVERPDGSNFTLKIRSTKLEDSAMYFCASRRTSGGLSYEQYFGPGTRLTVT.